The T cell receptor beta chain described here comes from a study of a mutant IDH1 vaccine in newly diagnosed glioma. This table comes from immunoSEQ multiplex PCR, and its TCRdb copy is limited to in-frame clones, with some not included. The table includes around 30,000 clones, approximately 90% detected once. Notes on this clone: Its cognate antigen is unknown.

The time point here: week 47, end of study. Vaccinated patients received 300 ug of mutant IDH1 20-mer peptide per dose, with topical imiquimod. The material sequenced was PBMCs, taken from a glioma patient whose treatment included an IDH1 peptide vaccine. The sequence came from a woman in her twenties or thirties with glioma.

CDR3 DNA: TGTGCCAGCAGTTACACCACAGGGCAAGGAAACACCATATATTTT. Translation: CASSYTTGQGNTIYF. V is TRBV6-5 and J is TRBJ1-3, with D possibly TRBD1 on 6 matching bases. In germline, CDR1 is MNHEY, CDR2 SVGAGI. The CDR3 is made up of 15 amino acids. Trimming left V 2 bases short and J 4 bases short, with 12 bases between.